The clone carrying this T cell receptor beta chain came up a few times. Its antigen remains unidentified. The entry originates in a study of T-cell memory formation after mild COVID-19. Whole-study findings and limits: The main location of contracting CD4+ clones was CM and EM, and that of contracting CD8+ clones was EMRA. Day 15 to 85 contracting clones showed balanced CD4/CD8; later expanders leaned CD4+. Confirmation of SARS-CoV-2 specificity was lacking for second-wave clones peaking day 37.

Germline values: CDR1 MNHEY, CDR2 SMNVEV (reference sequence). The V and J ends lost 4 bases and 11 bases respectively, with 20 bases between them. This CDR3 region has 14 residues. cDNA libraries for TCR alpha and TCR beta, carrying sample barcodes and UMIs, came from 5'RACE with constant-segment primers. TCRdb redid the calling of the 5' RACE reads with MiXCR, one entry per CDR3 protein. The table shows 450,000 or so distinct CDR3 sequences, with roughly 25% occurring only once. V is TRBV27 and J is TRBJ1-1, with D uncertain. Sequencing was done on a sample of PBMCs or a T cell subset sorted from them (not recorded which). The sequence was obtained from an adult woman who had mild COVID-19 (a few samples of this study predate the infection). Cell type and time point are not known. The CDR3 loop reads CASSSNRLNEAAFF. CDR3 bases: TGTGCCAGCAGTTCTAACCGTTTGAACGAGGCCGCTTTCTTT.